Below, 4 T cell receptor beta chains from the same sample are listed, as sequenced in a study of blood T cell repertoires in COVID-19. Method: immunoSEQ multiplex PCR; TCRdb's copy keeps in-frame clones and lacks some. The sample lists 110,000 or so clones, approximately 87% seen once, with 7.9% in the top ten. The sequenced sample was peripheral blood. The receptors shown here come from a man in his 70s who had recovered from COVID-19.

The V gene is TRBV3-1 (or the pseudogene TRBV3-2), the J gene TRBJ2-1; D unresolved. The CDR3 contains 14 residues. Germline V lookup: CDR1 LGHDT, CDR2 YNNKEL (reference sequence). V was shortened by 4 bases and J by 4 bases, with 11 bases between the two germline ends. The CDR3 region has the DNA TGTGCCAGCAGCCCGCGTGCGAGTTACAATGAGCAGTTCTTC. Translation: CASSPRASYNEQFF.

The CDR3 nucleotides are TGTGCCAGCAGTCCCGACAGGGGCACTGAAGCTTTCTTT. Translation: CASSPDRGTEAFF. The chain links TRBV28 to TRBJ1-1; the match to TRBD1 covers 8 bases. J gave up 4 bases and V 5 bases, and 3 bases lay outside the gene matches. The CDR3 is 13 residues long. Per the germline V gene, CDR1 is MDHEN and CDR2 is SYDVKM. The full variable domain, rest sourced from reference TRBV28 and TRBJ1-1, is DVKVTQSSRYLVKRTGEKVFLECVQDMDHENMFWYRQDPGLGLRLIYFSYDVKMKEKGDIPEGYSVSREKKERFSLILESASTNQTSMYLCASSPDRGTEAFFGQGTRLTVV.

This clone has just one count. V and J are TRBV24-1 and TRBJ1-5, with 7 bases aligning to TRBD1. After removal of 5 bases from V and 3 bases from J, the junction contained 6 bases not matched to a gene. The CDR3 totals 15 residues. In germline, CDR1 is KGHDR, CDR2 SFDVKD. In nucleotides, the CDR3 is TGTGCCACCAGTGGCCAGGACAGGTCCAATCAGCCCCAGCATTTT. It is translated as CATSGQDRSNQPQHF.

The CDR3 is CASSRPTGRTDTQYF. The CDR3, as DNA: TGTGCCAGCAGTCGGCCGACAGGACGCACAGATACGCAGTATTTT. The gene calls are TRBV6-6 and TRBJ2-3; perhaps TRBD1 as D (6 bases). The CDR3 sequence is 15 residues long. Looked up from germline, CDR1 is MNHNY and CDR2 is SVGAGI (reference sequence). Deletions cut 5 bases from V and 1 base from J, with 13 bases between.